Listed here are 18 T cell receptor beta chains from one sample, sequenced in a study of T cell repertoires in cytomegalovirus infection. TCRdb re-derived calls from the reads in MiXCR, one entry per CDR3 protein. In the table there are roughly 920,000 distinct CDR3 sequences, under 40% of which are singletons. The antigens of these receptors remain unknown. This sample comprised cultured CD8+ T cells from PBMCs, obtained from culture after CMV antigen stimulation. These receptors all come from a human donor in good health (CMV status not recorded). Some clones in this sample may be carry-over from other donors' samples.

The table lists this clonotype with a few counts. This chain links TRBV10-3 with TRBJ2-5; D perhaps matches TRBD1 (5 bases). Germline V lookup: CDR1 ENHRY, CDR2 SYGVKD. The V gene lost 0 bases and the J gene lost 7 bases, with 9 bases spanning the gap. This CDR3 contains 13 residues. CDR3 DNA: TGTGCCATCAGTGAGTCAGGGGTCGGGACCCAGTACTTC. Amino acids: CAISESGVGTQYF.

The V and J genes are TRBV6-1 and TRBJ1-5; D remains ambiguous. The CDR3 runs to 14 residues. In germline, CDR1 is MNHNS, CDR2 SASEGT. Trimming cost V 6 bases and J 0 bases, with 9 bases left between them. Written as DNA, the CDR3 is TGTGCCAGCAGAGGTGGGGTTAGCAATCAGCCCCAGCATTTT. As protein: CASRGGVSNQPQHF.

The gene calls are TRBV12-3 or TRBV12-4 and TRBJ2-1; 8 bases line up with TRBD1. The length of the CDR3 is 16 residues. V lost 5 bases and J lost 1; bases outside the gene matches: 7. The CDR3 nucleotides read TGTGCCAGCAGTCCCCCGGGACAGGTATCCTACAATGAGCAGTTCTTC. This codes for CASSPPGQVSYNEQFF.

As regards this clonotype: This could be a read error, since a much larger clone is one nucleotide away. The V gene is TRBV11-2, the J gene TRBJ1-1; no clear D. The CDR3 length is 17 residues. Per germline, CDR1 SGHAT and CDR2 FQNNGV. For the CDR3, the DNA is TGTGCCAGCAGCTTAGTTTTTCGGGGTCGCATGAACACTGAAGTTTTCTTT. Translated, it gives CASSLVFRGRMNTEVFF.

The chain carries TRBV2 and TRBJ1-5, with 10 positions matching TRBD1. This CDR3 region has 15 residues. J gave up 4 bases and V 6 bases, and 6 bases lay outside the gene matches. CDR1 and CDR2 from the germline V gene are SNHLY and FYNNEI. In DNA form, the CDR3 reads TGTGCCAGCAGCGAGGGACAGGGGAGTAATCAGCCCCAGCATTTT. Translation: CASSEGQGSNQPQHF.

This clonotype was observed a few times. The CDR3 here is CASSFDGTLMNTEAFF. The CDR3 bases are TGTGCCAGCAGCTTCGACGGGACGCTCATGAACACTGAAGCTTTCTTT. J is TRBJ1-1 and V is TRBV5-8; tentatively, D is TRBD1 (5 bases). The CDR3 runs 16 residues. CDR1 SGHTS and CDR2 YDEGEE come from the germline V gene. Trimming stripped 2 bases from V and 0 bases from J, with 14 bases between. Drawing the rest from reference TRBV5-8 and TRBJ1-1, the complete variable domain is EAGVTQSPTHLIKTRGQQATLRCSPISGHTSVYWYQQALGLGLQFLLWYDEGEERNRGNFPPRFSGRQFPNYSSELNVNALELEDSALYLCASSFDGTLMNTEAFFGQGTRLTVV.

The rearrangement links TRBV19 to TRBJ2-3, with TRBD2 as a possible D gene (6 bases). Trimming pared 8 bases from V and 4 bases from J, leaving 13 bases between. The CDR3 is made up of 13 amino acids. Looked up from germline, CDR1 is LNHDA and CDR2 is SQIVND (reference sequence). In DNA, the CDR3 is TGTGCCAGTGGACTACTAGAGGCAGATACGCAGTATTTT. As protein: CASGLLEADTQYF.

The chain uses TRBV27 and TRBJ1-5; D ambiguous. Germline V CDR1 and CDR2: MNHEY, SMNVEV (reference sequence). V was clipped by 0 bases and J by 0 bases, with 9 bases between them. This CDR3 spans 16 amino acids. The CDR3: CASSLSGAFSNQPQHF. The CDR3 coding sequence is TGTGCCAGCAGTTTATCGGGAGCGTTTAGCAATCAGCCCCAGCATTTT.

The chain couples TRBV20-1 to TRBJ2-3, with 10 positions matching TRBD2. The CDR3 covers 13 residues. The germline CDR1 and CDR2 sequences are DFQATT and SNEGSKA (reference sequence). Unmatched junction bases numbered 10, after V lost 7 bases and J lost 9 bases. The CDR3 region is CSGERGGLRTQYF. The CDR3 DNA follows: TGCAGTGGGGAGCGGGGGGGCCTAAGGACGCAGTATTTT.

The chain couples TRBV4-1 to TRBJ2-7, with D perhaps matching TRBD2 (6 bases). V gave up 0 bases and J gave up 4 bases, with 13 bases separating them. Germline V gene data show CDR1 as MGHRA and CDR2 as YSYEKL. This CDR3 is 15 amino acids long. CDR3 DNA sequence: TGCGCCAGCAGCCAAGACAGTCTCGGGGGTTACGAGCAGTACGTC. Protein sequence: CASSQDSLGGYEQYV.

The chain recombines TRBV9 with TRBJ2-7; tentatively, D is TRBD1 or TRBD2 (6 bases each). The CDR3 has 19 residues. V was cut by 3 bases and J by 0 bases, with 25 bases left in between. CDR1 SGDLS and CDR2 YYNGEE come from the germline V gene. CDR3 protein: CASSGAGTGGDSDSYEQYF. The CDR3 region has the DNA TGTGCCAGCAGCGGCGCCGGGACCGGGGGCGATTCGGACTCCTACGAGCAGTACTTC. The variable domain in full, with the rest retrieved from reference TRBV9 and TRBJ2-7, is DSGVTQTPKHLITATGQRVTLRCSPRSGDLSVYWYQQSLDQGLQFLIQYYNGEERAKGNILERFSAQQFPDLHSELNLSSLELGDSALYFCASSGAGTGGDSDSYEQYFGPGTRLTVT.

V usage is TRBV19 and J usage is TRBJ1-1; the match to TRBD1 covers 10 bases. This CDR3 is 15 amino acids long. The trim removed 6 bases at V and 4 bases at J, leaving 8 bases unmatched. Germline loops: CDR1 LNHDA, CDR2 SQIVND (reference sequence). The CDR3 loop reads CASRTNRDRGTEAFF. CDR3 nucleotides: TGTGCCAGTAGGACTAACCGGGACAGGGGCACTGAAGCTTTCTTT. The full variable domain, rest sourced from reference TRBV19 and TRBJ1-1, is DGGITQSPKYLFRKEGQNVTLSCEQNLNHDAMYWYRQDPGQGLRLIYYSQIVNDFQKGDIAEGYSVSREKKESFPLTVTSAQKNPTAFYLCASRTNRDRGTEAFFGQGTRLTVV.

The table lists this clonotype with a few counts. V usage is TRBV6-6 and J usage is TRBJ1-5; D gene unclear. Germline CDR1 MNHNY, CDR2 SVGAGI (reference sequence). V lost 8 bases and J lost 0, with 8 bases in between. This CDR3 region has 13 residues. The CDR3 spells CASQLRSNQPQHF. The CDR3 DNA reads TGTGCCAGCCAGTTACGTAGCAATCAGCCCCAGCATTTT.

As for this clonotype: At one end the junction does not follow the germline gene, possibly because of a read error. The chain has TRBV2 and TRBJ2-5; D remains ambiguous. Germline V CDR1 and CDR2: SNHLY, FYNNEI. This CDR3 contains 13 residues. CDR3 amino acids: CASSEAIQETQYF. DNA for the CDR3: TGTGCCAGCAGCGAAGCAATCCAAGAGACCCAGTACTTC.

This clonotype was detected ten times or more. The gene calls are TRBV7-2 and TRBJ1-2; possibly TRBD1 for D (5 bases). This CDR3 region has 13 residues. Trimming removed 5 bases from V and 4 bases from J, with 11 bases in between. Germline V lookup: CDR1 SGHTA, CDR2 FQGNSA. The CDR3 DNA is TGTGCCAGCAGCGGGGGGGGGACCTATGGCTACACCTTC. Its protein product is CASSGGGTYGYTF.

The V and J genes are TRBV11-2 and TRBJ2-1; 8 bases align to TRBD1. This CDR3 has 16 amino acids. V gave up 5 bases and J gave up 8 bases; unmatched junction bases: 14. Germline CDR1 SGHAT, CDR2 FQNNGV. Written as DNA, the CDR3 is TGTGCCAGCAGCCCCCACCCAGGACAGGGTTTGCATGAGCAGTTCTTC. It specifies CASSPHPGQGLHEQFF.

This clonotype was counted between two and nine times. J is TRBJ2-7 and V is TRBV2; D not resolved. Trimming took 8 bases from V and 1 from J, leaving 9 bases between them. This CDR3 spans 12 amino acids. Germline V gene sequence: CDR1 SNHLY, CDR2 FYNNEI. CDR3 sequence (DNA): TGTGCCAGCGCCTTGGTTTCCTACGAGCAGTACGTC. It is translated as CASALVSYEQYV.

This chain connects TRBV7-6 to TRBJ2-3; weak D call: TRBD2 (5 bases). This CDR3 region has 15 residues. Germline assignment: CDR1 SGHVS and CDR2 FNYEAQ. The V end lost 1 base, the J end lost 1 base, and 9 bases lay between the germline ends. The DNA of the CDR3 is TGTGCCAGCAGCTTAGTAAGGACTGGCACAGATACGCAGTATTTT. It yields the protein CASSLVRTGTDTQYF.